This TCR beta chain was captured by sequencing in a study of blood T cell repertoires in COVID-19. The V segment lost 4 bases and the J segment 6 bases; nucleotides outside the gene matches: 10. Looked up from germline, CDR1 is SGDLS and CDR2 is YYNGEE. This CDR3 has 16 amino acids. Only in-frame clones appear in the TCRdb table, and some are missing; sequencing was by immunoSEQ multiplex PCR. The sample holds about 140,000 clones, roughly 85% seen once. Sequencing was carried out using PBMCs or T cells enriched from blood (not recorded which). This clonotype was sampled from a woman between 50 and 59 years old who had recovered from COVID-19. The rearrangement links TRBV9 to TRBJ2-1, with 10 positions matching TRBD1. CDR3 sequence reads: CASSNGPGQGINEQFF. The CDR3 nucleotides read TGTGCCAGCAGCAACGGTCCGGGACAGGGGATCAATGAGCAGTTCTTC.